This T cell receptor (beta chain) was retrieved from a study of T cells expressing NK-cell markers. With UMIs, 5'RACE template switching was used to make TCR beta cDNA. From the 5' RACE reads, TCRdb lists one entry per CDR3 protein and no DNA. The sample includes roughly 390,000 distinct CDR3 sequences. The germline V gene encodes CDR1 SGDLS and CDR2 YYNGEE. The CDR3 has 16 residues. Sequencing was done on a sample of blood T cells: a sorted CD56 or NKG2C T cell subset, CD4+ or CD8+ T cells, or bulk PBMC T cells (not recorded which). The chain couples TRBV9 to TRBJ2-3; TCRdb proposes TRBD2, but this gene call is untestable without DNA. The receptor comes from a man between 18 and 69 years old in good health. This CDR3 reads CASSVGVAGGGNTQYF.